These 11 T cell receptor beta chains came from one sample sequenced in a study of a mutant IDH1 vaccine in newly diagnosed glioma. This table comes from immunoSEQ multiplex PCR, and its TCRdb copy is limited to in-frame clones, with some not included. The sample carries about 66,000 clones, approximately 83% recorded once. Specified time point: baseline, week 1 (first vaccination visit). Treatment defined: pre-vaccination baseline after standard-of-care therapy. This sample comprised PBMCs, obtained from a glioma patient treated with radiotherapy, temozolomide or both. The receptors were sampled from a man aged 25-40 years with glioma.

This clone was seen a single time. The chain couples TRBV2 to TRBJ1-1, with a possible D match to TRBD1 (5 bases). V shed 7 bases and J shed 8 bases, with 11 bases lying between them. CDR1 is SNHLY, CDR2 FYNNEI, per germline. The CDR3 has 11 amino acids. The CDR3 DNA sequence: TGTGCCAGCATAAGGGGCCTAGAAGCTTTCTTT. Translating gives CASIRGLEAFF.

The gene calls are TRBV9 and TRBJ2-1; 8 bases are a match to TRBD2. The CDR3 runs to 17 residues. Germline trimming cut 3 bases from V and 6 bases from J; bases unmatched to any gene: 14. CDR1 SGDLS and CDR2 YYNGEE come from the germline V gene. The CDR3: CASSALTGTRVVNEQFF. DNA for the CDR3: TGTGCCAGCAGCGCGCTGACCGGGACTAGAGTCGTCAATGAGCAGTTCTTC. Looking up the rest from reference TRBV9 and TRBJ2-1 gives the full variable domain: DSGVTQTPKHLITATGQRVTLRCSPRSGDLSVYWYQQSLDQGLQFLIQYYNGEERAKGNILERFSAQQFPDLHSELNLSSLELGDSALYFCASSALTGTRVVNEQFFGPGTRLTVL.

The J gene is TRBJ1-2, the V gene TRBV5-6, with D possibly being TRBD1 (5 bases). Germline V CDR1 and CDR2: SGHDT, YYEEEE. The CDR3 extends over 11 amino acids. V was trimmed by 4 bases and J by 4 bases, leaving 5 bases between them. The CDR3 region has the DNA TGTGCCAGCAGCAGGGGCTATGGCTACACCTTC. Translation gives CASSRGYGYTF.

The genes are TRBV6-1 and TRBJ1-2; D is perhaps TRBD1 (6 bases). The germline V and J ends were trimmed by 2 bases and 4 bases, with 11 bases remaining between them. The germline CDR1 and CDR2 sequences are MNHNS and SASEGT. The CDR3 extends over 14 amino acids. As DNA, the CDR3 is TGTGCCAGCAGTGAAAACAGGGCGAGCTATGGCTACACCTTC. It encodes CASSENRASYGYTF.

The chain carries TRBV7-9 and TRBJ1-6, with 7 bases lining up with TRBD1. Germline loops: CDR1 SEHNR, CDR2 FQNEAQ (reference sequence). This CDR3 spans 15 amino acids. Trimming removed 5 bases from V and 8 bases from J; junction bases left unmatched: 9. The CDR3: CASSPRDRDHSPLHF. In nucleotides, the CDR3 is TGTGCCAGCAGCCCACGGGACAGAGATCATTCACCCCTCCACTTT.

The chain carries TRBV18 and TRBJ2-3; D gene unclear. The CDR3 spans 14 residues. Germline CDR1 KGHSH, CDR2 LQKENI. The V gene lost 4 bases and the J gene lost 2 bases, with 10 bases spanning the gap. CDR3 nucleotides: TGTGCCAGCTCACGGATGGGGAACACAGATACGCAGTATTTT. It is translated as CASSRMGNTDTQYF.

The V call is TRBV5-6, the J call TRBJ2-3, with no clear D. The V gene's germline CDR1 is SGHDT and CDR2 YYEEEE. The ends were cut back, 5 bases at V and 4 bases at J, with 11 bases in the middle. This CDR3 is 13 amino acids long. This chain's CDR3 is CASSWGGADTQYF. In DNA form, the CDR3 reads TGTGCCAGCAGTTGGGGTGGCGCAGATACGCAGTATTTT.

V is TRBV11-2 and J is TRBJ2-2; TRBD1 aligns across 8 bases. The CDR3 is made up of 15 amino acids. Trimming cost V 1 base and J 11 bases; bases outside gene matches: 9. The germline V gene encodes CDR1 SGHAT and CDR2 FQNNGV. This chain's CDR3 is CASSLVQGVGLELFF. The CDR3 nucleotides are TGTGCCAGCAGCTTAGTACAGGGGGTAGGGCTAGAGCTGTTTTTT.

The V call is TRBV5-1, the J call TRBJ2-6; no definite D call. V was clipped by 1 base and J by 2 bases, with 10 bases between them. Germline CDR1 reads SGHRS; CDR2 reads YFSETQ. The length of the CDR3 is 16 residues. The CDR3 protein is CASSLYGVPGANVLTF. CDR3 sequence (DNA): TGCGCCAGCAGCTTGTATGGGGTCCCTGGGGCCAACGTCCTGACTTTC.

The rearrangement joins TRBV28 to TRBJ1-1; D unclear. CDR3 length: 16 amino acids. Germline CDR1 reads MDHEN; CDR2 reads SYDVKM. The V gene lost 4 bases and the J gene lost 0 bases, with 15 bases spanning the gap. The CDR3 protein is CASSSPLMAMNTEAFF. CDR3 DNA: TGTGCCAGCAGTTCTCCATTAATGGCTATGAACACTGAAGCTTTCTTT.

V is TRBV29-1 and J is TRBJ1-1; TRBD1 is a possible D gene (5 bases). Germline V gene lookup returns CDR1 SQVTM and CDR2 ANQGSEA. The CDR3 sequence is 14 residues long. The germline V and J ends were trimmed by 7 bases and 0 bases, with 15 bases remaining between them. This CDR3 reads CSERIGGMNTEAFF. DNA for the CDR3: TGCAGCGAACGTATCGGGGGAATGAACACTGAAGCTTTCTTT.